This TCR beta chain emerged from a study of blood T cell repertoires in COVID-19. Study-level background: COVID-19 samples, acute and convalescent, were from the United States, Italy and Spain. T cells, B-cell-depleted T cells, or PBMCs provided the cDNA or gDNA that served as material.

Under the authors' procedure: Estimation of nucleated cell counts was performed using reference gene primer amplification. TCRdb keeps only in-frame clones here, not all; method: immunoSEQ multiplex PCR. D and trimming come from the DNA, and the V and J calls and clone size come from that table. The sample has 55,000 to 65,000 clones, approximately 80% seen once. V lost 0 bases, J lost 5 bases, and 8 bases lay in between. Germline lookup yields CDR1 MNHNS and CDR2 SASEGT. CDR3 length: 14 residues. This sequence originates from a man aged 55 to 69 with acute or convalescent COVID-19. The chain links TRBV6-1 to TRBJ1-5, with D possibly being TRBD1 (5 bases). Sequenced sample: peripheral blood. The CDR3 spells CASSEAWGDQPQHF. The CDR3 bases are TGTGCCAGCAGTGAAGCCTGGGGGGATCAGCCCCAGCATTTT.